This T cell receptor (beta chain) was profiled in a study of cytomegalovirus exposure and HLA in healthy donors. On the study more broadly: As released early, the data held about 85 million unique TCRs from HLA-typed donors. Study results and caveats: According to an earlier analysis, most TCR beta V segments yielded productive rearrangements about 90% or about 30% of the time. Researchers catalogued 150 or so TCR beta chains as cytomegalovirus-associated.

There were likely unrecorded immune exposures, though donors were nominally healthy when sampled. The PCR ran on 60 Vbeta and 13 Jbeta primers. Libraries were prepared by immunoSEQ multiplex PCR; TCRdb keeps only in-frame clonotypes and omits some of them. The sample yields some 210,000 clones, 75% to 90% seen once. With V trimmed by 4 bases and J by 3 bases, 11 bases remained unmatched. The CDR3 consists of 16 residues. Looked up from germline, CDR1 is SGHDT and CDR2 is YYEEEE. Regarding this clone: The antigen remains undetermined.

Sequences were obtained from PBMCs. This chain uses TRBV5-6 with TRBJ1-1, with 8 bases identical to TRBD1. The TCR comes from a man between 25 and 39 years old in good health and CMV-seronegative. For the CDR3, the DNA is TGTGCCAGCAGCCGACGACAGGGGACCGCCCACACTGAAGCTTTCTTT. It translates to CASSRRQGTAHTEAFF.